The 20 T cell receptor beta chains below all came from one sample that was sequenced in a study of blood T cell repertoires in COVID-19. The method was immunoSEQ multiplex PCR; TCRdb's version includes in-frame clones alone and lacks a portion of them. The sample has around 160,000 clones, over 85% seen once. The specimen sequenced was peripheral blood. These receptor sequences come from a woman aged 55-69 years with COVID-19, enrolled during active disease.

The chain employs TRBV4-3 and TRBJ1-3; TRBD1 is a possible D gene (5 bases). V was trimmed by 2 bases and J by 0 bases, leaving 11 bases between them. Looked up from germline, CDR1 is LGHNA and CDR2 is YSLEER. The CDR3 has 16 amino acids. CDR3 DNA: TGCGCCAGCAGCCAACTGGGGGGAAACTCTGGAAACACCATATATTTT. Its translation: CASSQLGGNSGNTIYF.

The chain joins TRBV16 to TRBJ1-2; D possibly corresponds to TRBD1 (5 bases). The germline CDR1 and CDR2 sequences are KGHSY and FQNENV. The CDR3 has 19 amino acids. V shed 7 bases and J shed 8 bases, with 35 bases lying between them. The CDR3 region has the DNA TGTGCCAGCACCCACTACCGATCCGACAGCACCTTCACGGTTAGGGGCTACACCTTC. This encodes CASTHYRSDSTFTVRGYTF.

This chain connects TRBV9 to TRBJ1-5; the D gene is possibly TRBD1 (5 bases). This CDR3 spans 13 amino acids. Trimming stripped 0 bases from V and 5 bases from J, with 6 bases between. Germline V CDR1 and CDR2: SGDLS, YYNGEE. CDR3 loop: CASSVAGYQPQHF. CDR3 nucleotide sequence: TGTGCCAGCAGCGTAGCAGGGTATCAGCCCCAGCATTTT.

This clone showed up just once. Other DNA variants within this sample encode the same CDR3. This CDR3 is CSVRDSSYEQYF. In nucleotides, the CDR3 is TGCAGCGTCCGGGACTCCTCCTACGAGCAGTACTTC. V gene TRBV29-1 combines with J gene TRBJ2-7; D is perhaps TRBD2 (6 bases). The V end was cut by 6 bases, the J end by 0 bases, with 9 bases between. The CDR3 contains 12 residues. Germline CDR1 SQVTM, CDR2 ANQGSEA.

J is TRBJ2-3 and V is TRBV2, with TRBD1 as a possible D gene (6 bases). Germline V CDR1 and CDR2: SNHLY, FYNNEI. The length of the CDR3 is 17 residues. V lost 3 bases, J lost 1 base, and 17 bases lay in between. In DNA, the CDR3 is TGTGCCAGCAGTGATGTGGGGGCCCGGCGGGGCACAGATACGCAGTATTTT. Its protein is CASSDVGARRGTDTQYF. Full variable domain (outside the CDR3, taken from reference TRBV2 and TRBJ2-3): EPEVTQTPSHQVTQMGQEVILRCVPISNHLYFYWYRQILGQKVEFLVSFYNNEISEKSEIFDDQFSVERPDGSNFTLKIRSTKLEDSAMYFCASSDVGARRGTDTQYFGPGTRLTVL.

This chain connects TRBV9 to TRBJ1-2, with D possibly matching TRBD1 (5 bases). Germline lookup yields CDR1 SGDLS and CDR2 YYNGEE. The CDR3 is made up of 14 amino acids. Trimming shortened V by 7 bases and J by 4 bases, and 17 bases separated the two germline ends. Written as DNA, the CDR3 is TGTGCCAGCGCCCGCCCGGAGGGGACCTATGGCTACACCTTC. Protein sequence: CASARPEGTYGYTF.

This clone was recorded once. The sample holds other DNA sequences that translate to the same CDR3. The chain recombines TRBV18 with TRBJ1-5, with D tentatively TRBD1 (6 bases). The CDR3 totals 14 residues. The V gene's germline CDR1 is KGHSH and CDR2 LQKENI. The germline V and J ends were trimmed by 3 bases and 2 bases, with 8 bases remaining between them. The CDR3 DNA sequence: TGTGCCAGCTCACCGACAGGTGGCAATCAGCCCCAGCATTTT. This encodes CASSPTGGNQPQHF.

This chain joins TRBV12-3 or TRBV12-4 and TRBJ1-4; the D gene is possibly TRBD1 (5 bases). V was clipped by 8 bases and J by 4 bases, with 11 bases between them. CDR3 length: 13 residues. The CDR3 spells CASAGLSNEKLFF. CDR3 DNA sequence: TGTGCCAGCGCGGGGCTGAGTAATGAAAAACTGTTTTTT.

The chain couples TRBV19 to TRBJ1-1, with D maybe TRBD1 (6 bases). Germline CDR1 reads LNHDA; CDR2 reads SQIVND (reference sequence). The V and J ends lost 4 bases and 3 bases respectively, with 12 bases between them. This CDR3 comprises 14 residues. CDR3 nucleotide sequence: TGTGCCAGTAGTACAGGTAACAGGGACACTGAAGCTTTCTTT. Translating it yields CASSTGNRDTEAFF.

This clone was seen only once. The V and J genes are TRBV6-5 and TRBJ1-2; 12 bases agree with TRBD1. CDR1 is MNHEY, CDR2 SVGAGI, per germline. The CDR3 is 14 residues long. J was trimmed by 7 bases and V by 6 bases; bases with no gene match: 6. CDR3 sequence reads: CASRPGQGAVGYTF. The CDR3 DNA sequence: TGTGCCAGCAGACCGGGACAGGGGGCGGTTGGCTACACCTTC.

In DNA, the CDR3 is TGTGCCAGCTCACCACCGGAGGAAAAACTGTTTTTT. This sequence encodes CASSPPEEKLFF. The chain recombines TRBV18 with TRBJ1-4; D unclear. Germline CDR1 KGHSH, CDR2 LQKENI. Trimming shortened V by 0 bases and J by 8 bases, and 4 bases separated the two germline ends. The CDR3 consists of 12 residues.

This chain connects TRBV4-1 to TRBJ2-1; D perhaps matches TRBD2 (5 bases). Germline-derived CDR1 and CDR2 are MGHRA and YSYEKL. The CDR3 consists of 18 residues. V lost 3 bases, J lost 0 bases, and 18 bases lay in between. The CDR3 DNA reads as TGCGCCAGCAGCCAGAGGGTGCCGGCTACCAGCTCCTACAATGAGCAGTTCTTC. Residues: CASSQRVPATSSYNEQFF.

This sequence joins TRBV4-1 and TRBJ1-3; 8 bases line up with TRBD1. Trimming at V came to 1 base and at J to 4 bases, leaving 9 bases not matched to a gene. CDR1 and CDR2 from the germline V gene are MGHRA and YSYEKL. The length of the CDR3 is 17 residues. The chain's CDR3 is CASSQATGGYMGNTIYF. DNA for the CDR3: TGCGCCAGCAGCCAAGCAACAGGGGGATATATGGGAAACACCATATATTTT.

This chain uses TRBV11-1 with TRBJ1-2; a possible D gene is TRBD1 (5 bases). V lost 5 bases and J 2 bases, leaving 18 bases between the germline ends. This CDR3 is built from 16 residues. Germline V CDR1 and CDR2: SGHAT, FQDESV (reference sequence). The CDR3 DNA follows: TGTGCCAGCAGCCCAGGATGGGGCCCCTGGAACTATGGCTACACCTTC. Its protein is CASSPGWGPWNYGYTF.

The rearrangement links TRBV6-5 to TRBJ1-1; D remains unclear. This CDR3 contains 15 residues. Per the germline V gene, CDR1 is MNHEY and CDR2 is SVGAGI. V lost 6 bases and J lost 3, with 17 bases in between. CDR3: CASRKSVRSDTEAFF. The CDR3 DNA follows: TGTGCCAGCAGAAAGTCGGTTCGGAGCGACACTGAAGCTTTCTTT.

The rearrangement links TRBV7-9 to TRBJ1-4, with 7 bases matching TRBD1. V shed 2 bases and J 14 bases; nucleotides not matched to a gene: 2. This CDR3 comprises 11 residues. Germline V gives CDR1 SEHNR, CDR2 FQNEAQ (reference sequence). Here the CDR3 reads CASSLRGQLFF. The CDR3 DNA sequence: TGTGCCAGCAGCTTAAGGGGACAGCTGTTTTTT.

The chain carries TRBV3-1 (or the pseudogene TRBV3-2) and TRBJ1-2, with D hard to call. The germline gives CDR1 LGHDT, CDR2 YNNKEL (reference sequence). The CDR3 length is 16 residues. V was pared by 2 bases and J by 7 bases, with 20 bases between. Written as DNA, the CDR3 is TGTGCCAGCAGCCAACTCCCGGAAGGAGGCCTATCTGGCTACACCTTC. Protein sequence: CASSQLPEGGLSGYTF.

The chain couples TRBV19 to TRBJ1-1, with D maybe TRBD1 (6 bases). This CDR3 region has 14 residues. Trimming shortened V by 7 bases and J by 1 base, and 13 bases separated the two germline ends. Looked up from germline, CDR1 is LNHDA and CDR2 is SQIVND (reference sequence). CDR3 DNA sequence: TGTGCCAGTACTCGGGACACTACGAACACTGAAGCTTTCTTT. Translating gives CASTRDTTNTEAFF.

V usage is TRBV5-8 and J usage is TRBJ2-2; 9 positions match TRBD2. Per germline, CDR1 SGHTS and CDR2 YDEGEE. V was pared by 2 bases and J by 4 bases, with 6 bases of the junction left unmatched. This CDR3 has 16 amino acids. CDR3 sequence: CASSFERGATTGELFF. CDR3 nucleotides: TGTGCCAGCAGCTTCGAGCGGGGGGCCACCACCGGGGAGCTGTTTTTT.

The gene calls are TRBV6-2 or TRBV6-3 and TRBJ1-1; tentatively, D is TRBD1 (5 bases). Germline V gives CDR1 MNHEY, CDR2 SVGEGT. The length of the CDR3 is 13 residues. Between the trimmed V and J ends, which lost 5 bases and 4 bases, there was a span of 11 bases. CDR3 residues: CASSATVSTEAFF. The CDR3 bases are TGTGCCAGCAGTGCGACAGTGAGCACTGAAGCTTTCTTT.